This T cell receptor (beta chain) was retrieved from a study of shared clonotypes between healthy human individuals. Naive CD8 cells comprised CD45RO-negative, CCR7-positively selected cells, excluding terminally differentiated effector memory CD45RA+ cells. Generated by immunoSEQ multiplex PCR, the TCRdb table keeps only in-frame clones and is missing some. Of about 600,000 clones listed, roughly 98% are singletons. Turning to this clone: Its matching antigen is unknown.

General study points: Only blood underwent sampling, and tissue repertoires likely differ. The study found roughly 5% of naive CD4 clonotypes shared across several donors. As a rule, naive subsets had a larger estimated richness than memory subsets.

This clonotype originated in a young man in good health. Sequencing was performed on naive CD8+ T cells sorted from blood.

DNA of the CDR3: TGTGCCAGCTCACCAACGGGCACAGATACGCAGTATTTT. Protein product: CASSPTGTDTQYF. The chain is built from TRBV18 and TRBJ2-3; no firm D call. Germline CDR1 and CDR2: KGHSH and LQKENI. The CDR3 is 13 amino acids. V lost 2 bases and J lost 1, with 4 bases in between.